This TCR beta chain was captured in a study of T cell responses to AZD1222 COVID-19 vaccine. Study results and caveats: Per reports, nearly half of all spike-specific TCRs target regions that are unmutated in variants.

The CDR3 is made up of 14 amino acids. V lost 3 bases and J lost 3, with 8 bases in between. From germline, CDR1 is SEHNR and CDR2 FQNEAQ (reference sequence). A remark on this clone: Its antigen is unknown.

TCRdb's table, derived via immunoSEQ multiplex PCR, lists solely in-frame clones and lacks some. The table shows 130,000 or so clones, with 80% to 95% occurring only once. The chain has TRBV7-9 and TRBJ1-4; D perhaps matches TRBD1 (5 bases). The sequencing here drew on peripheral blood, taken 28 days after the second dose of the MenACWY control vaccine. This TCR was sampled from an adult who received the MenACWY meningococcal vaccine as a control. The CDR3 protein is CASSFGTSNEKLFF. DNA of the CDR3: TGTGCCAGCAGCTTTGGGACTTCTAATGAAAAACTGTTTTTT.